This is a list of T cell receptor beta chains from one sample in a study of control samples from healthy donors and cancer patients. Here immunoSEQ multiplex PCR was the method, and the copy in TCRdb shows in-frame clones only, minus some. The table has roughly 370,000 clones, 90% seen once. Sequenced: PBMCs. The receptors shown here come from a man aged 35-49 years with head and neck cancer. Both conserved end residues are trimmed from each CDR3.

V gene | CDR3 protein
TRBV28 | ASSETGREKLF
TRBV27 | ASSPALAGNEKLF
TRBV28 | ASSSGQETQY
TRBV29-1 | SVEGLAGGYEQF
TRBV28 | ASSPSLAGYYGYT
TRBV2 | ASGHNPGTGVREQY
TRBV6-6 | ASSYSGTGLTYEQY
TRBV15 | ATSRAPILAGVGELF
TRBV11-2 | ATSEALGTAGELF
TRBV6-2/TRBV6-3 | ASSYLTENEKLF
TRBV27 | ASSLSKGLAKNIQY
TRBV10-1 | ASSEGAAKNIQY
TRBV27 | ASSPPPGLNTEAF
TRBV11-1 | ASSLGASGGTDTQY
TRBV28 | ASLGGIDTEAF
TRBV7-9 | ASRIWRNQPQH
TRBV6-5 | ASSYRGTKTQY
TRBV27 | ASSLRGPGTAVNTEAF
TRBV24-1 | ATSGSRNTEAF
TRBV10-3 | AIPGTGRGEQY
TRBV27 | ASSLEPGARETQY
TRBV7-9 | ASSPSGSVNYGYT
TRBV6-5 | ASLTGTGIGNTIY
TRBV19 | ASSRGFGGNSYEQY
TRBV24-1 | ATRAVMAKLF
TRBV7-2 | ASSLLNPGQGTYEQY
TRBV24-1 | ATRGDRGTRDNEQF
TRBV5-1 | ASSPDRAVTYEQY
TRBV12-2 | ASRPTCGSGVRGPITEAF
TRBV19 | ASSTRDRGPEAF
TRBV28 | ASTMGQSSGNTIY
TRBV24-1 | ATSDFGPGDGQETQY
TRBV24-1 | ATSDPPGRELEAF